This T cell receptor beta chain was found in a study of T cells after yellow fever vaccination (dated by TCRdb to about 2019). Background for the entire study: Libraries from fractions with low cell numbers were prepared with the SMART-Seq v4 Ultra Low Input RNA kit. To follow T-cell clones before and after primary and booster YFV17D yellow fever vaccination, bulk TCR alpha and beta repertoires were sequenced over time. Two healthy male donors, one aged 18 to 29 and one aged 30 to 40 years, were included in the cohort. Blood samples were taken at several timepoints before and after primary and secondary immunization, and bulk PBMC replicates and cell subsets were isolated. What the study reported, not specific to this receptor: A small fraction of clonotypes showed up in both the CD4 and CD8 compartments, probably as a result of convergent recombination. Because abundant contaminating clonotypes from the bulk population could be contained in FACS-sorted repertoires, computational filtering was required. After the booster, most of the clones that had expanded following primary vaccination were detected again (96% of CD4 and 88% of CD8), which suggests that memory was broadly maintained. Compared with the primary T-cell response, the secondary T-cell response was faster but weaker, reaching its peak on day 5 rather than on day 15. The study included only two donors, which limits how far the findings can be generalized.

TCRdb records Illumina NovaSeq 6000 as the sequencer. Synthesis of TCR cDNA relied on 5'RACE template switching, a step that introduced a universal primer site along with unique molecular identifiers. Priming for cDNA synthesis came from both the TCR alpha and TCR beta constant segments. Libraries were amplified in two PCR steps, with sample barcodes and sequencing adapters added in the second step. Sequencing of libraries was performed on Illumina HiSeq 2500 (2x100 bp) or NovaSeq (2x150 bp). As for how the authors treated the data: MIGEC was used to demultiplex reads and collapse the reads into UMI consensus sequences, and MiXCR was used for V(D)J alignment. Vaccine-responding clonotypes were defined with edgeR using replicate PBMC samples, requiring FDR below 0.01 and a log2 fold change above 5 up to day 15. Each bulk clonotype received a CD4 or CD8 identity based on whether the sequenced CD4 or CD8 repertoire contained that clonotype at higher abundance. TCRdb reworked the public reads: Q25 trimming with fastp, MiXCR clone assembly, productive beta chains retained. Entries are consolidated by CDR3 protein sequence, retaining the most common genes and DNA. These V and J calls rely on TCRdb rather than the paper's analysis. Within this sample are about 340,000 distinct CDR3 sequences, with about 4% of them counted one time only. More than 20% of the sample is in the top ten clones.

Concerning this clonotype: Its antigen specificity is not known. Per-base quality was not reported, and no clone a single base away is much larger than it.

From a lookup of the germline V gene, CDR1 and CDR2 are SGHDT and YYEEEE. At the junction V is shortened by 2 bases and J by 14 bases; bases outside the gene matches: 6. The CDR3 runs 12 amino acids, cysteine and phenylalanine included. Of the read, only the CDR3 DNA is kept; its 36 bases are in frame from base 1. The sample's treatment or condition label, in plain terms: live attenuated yellow fever vaccine strain. At each blood-draw timepoint, two biological replicates of bulk PBMCs were obtained. PBMCs were isolated from peripheral blood using a standard Ficoll-Paque protocol. RNA was extracted with TriZol from bulk PBMCs, CD4 and CD8 fractions, and dextramer-positive and dextramer-negative fractions.

The chain is made from TRBV5-6 and TRBJ2-1, with 8 bases aligning to TRBD1. The clonotype was recovered from a man between 18 and 29 years old who received the YFV17D yellow fever vaccine. The sequencing used PBMCs, collected 5 days after the yellow fever booster vaccination. The DNA reads as follows: TGTGCCAGCAGCTTTCCCAGGGGGCCGGAGTTCTTC. Translation gives CASSFPRGPEFF.